Included here is one T cell receptor (beta chain) sequence, with context. TCRdb reprocessed the 5' RACE reads and keeps a single row for each CDR3 protein, giving no DNA. In all, the sample yields about 150,000 distinct CDR3 sequences. This sample was included in a study of T cells expressing NK-cell markers. The CDR3 loop spans 15 amino acids. From germline, CDR1 is LNHDA and CDR2 SQIVND (reference sequence). This clonotype was obtained from a woman in her fifties or sixties in good health. The sample comprised blood T cells: a sorted CD56 or NKG2C T cell subset, CD4+ or CD8+ T cells, or bulk PBMC T cells (not recorded which). The V and J genes are TRBV19 and TRBJ2-3; the TCRdb D gene call, TRBD2, has no DNA to confirm it. The CDR3: CASSILAGALDTQYF.